Here is one T cell receptor (beta chain) with its context. This record belongs to a study of tumour-infiltrating T cells in Burkitt lymphoma. For the study at large: Repertoire clonality predicted overall and progression-free survival.

V was trimmed by 0 bases and J by 4 bases, leaving 12 bases between them. The V gene's germline CDR1 is PRHDT and CDR2 FYEKMQ (reference sequence). The length of the CDR3 is 15 residues. Profiling relied on immunoSEQ multiplex PCR, and the TCRdb table lists in-frame clones only, not all of them. The profile shows some 9,200 clones, less than 65% of them singletons. The V and J genes are TRBV13 and TRBJ2-5; maybe TRBD2 (5 bases). What was sequenced was tumor tissue. This TCR was sampled from a human donor with diffuse large B-cell lymphoma. CDR3 sequence reads: CASSLGLEVLETQYF. The CDR3 DNA reads TGTGCCAGCAGCTTAGGCCTGGAGGTTTTAGAGACCCAGTACTTC.